This T cell receptor (beta chain) was sequenced in a study of identical twins (dated by TCRdb to about 2016). Background on the whole study: TCR alpha and beta repertoires from monozygotic twins, unrelated adults of various ages and cord blood were deep-sequenced to test whether fetal clonotypes persist. To rule out contamination, replicate twin experiments were performed at different times with different library preparation protocols.

Points on this clonotype: Its recognized antigen is unknown. Base quality data are lacking; no much larger clone is found one base away.

To prepare the library, 5' RACE was applied. For sequencing, an Illumina HiSeq 2000 was employed. A universal primer binding site was added through template switching, and the final cDNA carried a unique molecular identifier so that TCR cDNA molecules could be counted accurately. First-strand cDNA for TCR alpha and beta chains was synthesized from specific primers in the conserved constant-segment region. To control for contamination, each cDNA library was double barcoded with a SMART-Mk sample barcode plus Illumina barcodes. TruSeq adapter sequences along with Illumina sample barcodes were introduced in two successive PCR steps. Sequencing of the TCR alpha and beta cDNA libraries was done on the Illumina HiSeq platform using custom primers. On the authors' methods: Raw reads were processed with MiGEC to extract unique molecular identifiers, and MiXCR was used to determine CDR3 positions. Recombination models were inferred per individual with the repgenHMM and IGoR tools using an EM algorithm. The tcR package in R was used for shared clonotype analysis, with sharing normalized by the product of cloneset sizes. To study raw recombination without the effects of thymic and clonal selection, out-of-frame nonproductive sequences were analyzed. Starting from the raw public reads, TCRdb applied fastp trimming at Q25, assembled clones with MiXCR and retained in-frame beta chains. Each CDR3 protein appears once, grouped with its most common genes and DNA. For this entry, the V and J calls and clone size follow TCRdb and not the study's own pipeline. The sample has around 230,000 distinct CDR3 sequences on record, roughly 10% of them singletons. The ten biggest clones cover about 5.2% of the sample.

Study-wide conclusions, independent of this receptor: Recombination models systematically underestimated out-of-frame TCR alpha sharing in monozygotic twins but agreed with sharing between unrelated individuals. Out-of-frame TCR alpha sequences shared between twins showed an excess of low generation-probability sequences compared with coincidental sharing between unrelated individuals. The excess sharing between twins in beta out-of-frame sequences was weaker because fewer shared sequences reduced the signal-to-noise ratio. Fewer insertions were carried by abundant cord blood beta clonotypes; a weaker similar trend was observed in young adult naive repertoires, while no such trend was observed in memory repertoires. Because the same donors could not be followed over many years, the conclusions depended on cross-sectional statistical analysis. Invariant T cells such as MAIT and iNKT could partly confound zero-insertion analyses, although diverse VJ usage argued against such confounding for most clonotypes.

Every donor was a healthy Caucasian. Using Miltenyi CD45RO+ enrichment and human naive T-cell isolation kits, memory (CD45RO+) and naive T cells were isolated from PBMC. This sequence was found in a woman between 18 and 30 years old in good health. Sequenced input: memory (CD45RO+) T cells sorted from blood. The cell subset or site label here, explained by the study, means: CD45RO+ enriched T cells.

The CDR3 protein is CASSTAGYGYTF. The nucleotide sequence reads TGTGCCAGCAGCACTGCAGGTTATGGCTACACCTTC. The chain was built from TRBV9 and TRBJ1-2, with no confidently assigned D gene. Taken from the germline V gene, the CDR1 and CDR2 loops are SGDLS and YYNGEE. From the cysteine up to the phenylalanine, the CDR3 has a length of 12 residues. Only the CDR3 DNA stays, 36 bases, in frame from base 1. Relative to germline, V is 4 bases shorter and J is 5 bases shorter, with 9 bases between their ends.